One sample yielded the 13 T cell receptor beta chains listed below, sequenced in a study of cytomegalovirus exposure and HLA in healthy donors listed by TCRdb under 2017. Libraries were constructed by the immunoSEQ multiplex PCR assay. For the multiplex PCR, a mixture combining 60 forward primers for TCR Vbeta segments and 13 reverse primers for TCR Jbeta segments was used. What TCRdb holds here is the immuneACCESS table cut down to in-frame rearrangements. Part of the clones is not present; checked against another copy, under half of the missing clones reflect an unresolved V gene, and the others are unexplained. This sample gives roughly 150,000 clones in total; around 80% of them show up just once. The ten top clones hold 2.5% of the sample. The specimen was PBMCs. All receptors derive from a female donor in good health and CMV-seronegative.

This rearrangement joins TRBV18 to TRBJ1-2, with 7 bases identical to TRBD1. Germline V CDR1 and CDR2: KGHSH, LQKENI. The V gene end was trimmed by 4 bases and the J gene end by 4 bases; junction bases not matched to a gene: 6. The CDR3 runs to 14 residues. The CDR3 bases are TGTGCCAGCTCACGGGACAGTCCCTCCTATGGCTACACCTTC. Amino acid sequence: CASSRDSPSYGYTF. The variable domain in full, with the rest retrieved from reference TRBV18 and TRBJ1-2, is NAGVMQNPRHLVRRRGQEARLRCSPMKGHSHVYWYRQLPEEGLKFMVYLQKENIIDESGMPKERFSAEFPKEGPSILRIQQVVRGDSAAYFCASSRDSPSYGYTFGSGTRLTVV.

The gene calls are TRBV30 and TRBJ1-1; D gene unclear. The V end lost 0 bases, the J end lost 7 bases, and 9 bases lay between the germline ends. The CDR3 loop spans 12 amino acids. In germline, CDR1 is GTSNPN, CDR2 SVGIG (reference sequence). The CDR3 loop reads CAWSVLGFEAFF. CDR3 DNA: TGTGCCTGGAGTGTACTGGGCTTTGAAGCTTTCTTT.

This clone has just one count. Other nucleotide sequences in the sample specify the same CDR3. This rearrangement joins TRBV4-3 to TRBJ1-5; D ambiguous. Trimming left V 0 bases short and J 0 bases short, with 6 bases between. The CDR3 has 15 amino acids. The germline V gene encodes CDR1 LGHNA and CDR2 YSLEER. In DNA, the CDR3 is TGCGCCAGCAGCCAAGATGCGGATAGCAATCAGCCCCAGCATTTT. Amino acid sequence: CASSQDADSNQPQHF.

The genes are TRBV7-8 and TRBJ2-1; 14 nucleotides line up with TRBD2. The V and J ends lost 1 base and 7 bases, in that order; junction bases with no gene match: 3. Germline values: CDR1 SGHVS, CDR2 FQNEAQ. CDR3 size: 16 residues. CDR3 bases: TGTGCCAGCAGCTTAGGACTAGCGGGAGGGGATAATGAGCAGTTCTTC. This translates into CASSLGLAGGDNEQFF.

The V and J genes are TRBV7-2 and TRBJ2-1; 8 bases agree with TRBD2. The length of the CDR3 is 12 residues. V lost 3 bases to trimming and J lost 15 bases; unmatched junction nucleotides: 7. Germline V gives CDR1 SGHTA, CDR2 FQGNSA. Written as DNA, the CDR3 is TGTGCCAGCAGCTTTGAGCGGGAGCGCCTGTTCTTC. It encodes CASSFERERLFF.

The gene calls are TRBV6-5 and TRBJ2-2, with D possibly being TRBD2 (6 bases). The CDR3 runs to 15 residues. V lost 6 bases and J lost 7, with 18 bases in between. CDR1 is MNHEY and CDR2 is SVGAGI in the germline V gene. CDR3 residues: CASRTRGLSNGELFF. The CDR3 DNA sequence: TGTGCCAGCAGAACCCGGGGACTTAGCAACGGGGAGCTGTTTTTT.

The rearrangement joins TRBV27 to TRBJ1-2, with D unclear. The CDR3 loop spans 13 amino acids. V lost 9 bases to trimming and J lost 5 bases, with 16 bases between them. Germline loops: CDR1 MNHEY, CDR2 SMNVEV (reference sequence). CDR3 nucleotides: TGTGCCAGACCGCGGCCGACCGATTATGGCTACACCTTC. Translated: CARPRPTDYGYTF.

The chain combines TRBV19 with TRBJ1-1, with unresolved D. V was pared by 1 base and J by 0 bases, with 6 bases between. The germline gives CDR1 LNHDA, CDR2 SQIVND (reference sequence). The CDR3 contains 14 residues. The CDR3 reads CASSIGRLNTEAFF. The CDR3, as DNA: TGTGCCAGTAGTATAGGGAGATTGAACACTGAAGCTTTCTTT.

CDR3 protein: CASSLRQGWNTEAFF. In DNA form, the CDR3 reads TGTGCCAGCAGCCTCAGACAGGGTTGGAACACTGAAGCTTTCTTT. V is TRBV7-9 and J is TRBJ1-1, with 7 nucleotides matching TRBD1. Germline V gives CDR1 SEHNR, CDR2 FQNEAQ (reference sequence). The CDR3 has 15 residues. Unmatched junction bases numbered 7, after V lost 5 bases and J lost 1 base.

This clone was found a few times. The same CDR3 also results from other DNA sequences found in this sample. The rearrangement joins TRBV19 to TRBJ2-7; 8 bases are shared with TRBD1. V was pared by 5 bases and J by 2 bases, with 2 bases of the junction left unmatched. Germline-derived CDR1 and CDR2 are LNHDA and SQIVND (reference sequence). The CDR3 is 13 amino acids. In DNA form, the CDR3 reads TGTGCCAGTAGTGAGGACAGGGCCTACGAGCAGTACTTC. Amino acid sequence: CASSEDRAYEQYF. The full variable domain, with the rest looked up from reference TRBV19 and TRBJ2-7, is DGGITQSPKYLFRKEGQNVTLSCEQNLNHDAMYWYRQDPGQGLRLIYYSQIVNDFQKGDIAEGYSVSREKKESFPLTVTSAQKNPTAFYLCASSEDRAYEQYFGPGTRLTVT.

V is TRBV5-1 and J is TRBJ2-3; possible D gene TRBD2, 6 bases. Trimming cost V 2 bases and J 4 bases, with 11 bases left between them. Germline V gene sequence: CDR1 SGHRS, CDR2 YFSETQ. The CDR3 runs to 14 residues. DNA for the CDR3: TGCGCCAGCAGCTTTGGGGGGACCGCAGATACGCAGTATTTT. It yields the protein CASSFGGTADTQYF. Full variable domain (rest looked up from reference TRBV5-1 and TRBJ2-3): KAGVTQTPRYLIKTRGQQVTLSCSPISGHRSVSWYQQTPGQGLQFLFEYFSETQRNKGNFPGRFSGRQFSNSRSEMNVSTLELGDSALYLCASSFGGTADTQYFGPGTRLTVL.

V usage is TRBV19 and J usage is TRBJ1-6; D is undetermined. V shed 7 bases and J shed 8 bases, with 15 bases lying between them. CDR3 length: 14 residues. Germline lookup yields CDR1 LNHDA and CDR2 SQIVND (reference sequence). The CDR3 nucleotides read TGTGCCAGTAAGGGTGGCGGGGTATATTCACCCCTCCACTTT. Its translation is CASKGGGVYSPLHF.

The V and J genes are TRBV7-9 and TRBJ1-5; 8 bases agree with TRBD1. There are 14 residues in the CDR3. The germline V gene has CDR1 SEHNR and CDR2 FQNEAQ (reference sequence). J was trimmed by 7 bases and V by 5 bases; bases with no gene match: 7. The CDR3 DNA sequence: TGTGCCAGCAGCCAAGCAGGGGGCAGACAGCCCCAGCATTTT. This sequence encodes CASSQAGGRQPQHF.